The 8 T cell receptor beta chains given below trace back to one sample, sequenced in a study of neurological immune-mediated disorders. In TCRdb, the 5' RACE reads were re-called with MiXCR into one record per CDR3 protein. The sample holds about 88,000 distinct CDR3 sequences, around 3.3% seen once. Sequencing was performed on PBMCs. The receptors derive from a woman under 30 with multiple sclerosis.

This clonotype occurred many times. V is TRBV5-1 and J is TRBJ2-2, with a possible D match to TRBD2 (5 bases). The V gene's germline CDR1 is SGHRS and CDR2 YFSETQ. The CDR3 spans 13 residues. Trimming pared 5 bases from V and 3 bases from J, leaving 8 bases between. Written as DNA, the CDR3 is TGCGCCAGCAGACGGGGTGACACCGGGGAGCTGTTTTTT. Amino acids: CASRRGDTGELFF.

This clonotype was detected many times. This sequence joins TRBV20-1 and TRBJ2-4, with no clear D. Trimming took 4 bases from V and 0 from J, leaving 13 bases between them. There are 15 residues in the CDR3. In germline, CDR1 is DFQATT, CDR2 SNEGSKA (reference sequence). The CDR3 is CSATMAVKAKNIQYF. CDR3 bases: TGCAGTGCTACTATGGCGGTGAAAGCCAAAAACATTCAGTACTTC.

Details on this clonotype: This may stem from a read error, because a much larger clone lies one nucleotide away. The CDR3 DNA follows: TGCAGCGTTGAGTTGACTAGCAAACGCACCGGGGAGCTGTTTTTT. Residues: CSVELTSKRTGELFF. This chain joins TRBV29-1 and TRBJ2-2, with 7 bases matching TRBD2. Germline values: CDR1 SQVTM, CDR2 ANQGSEA. V lost 3 bases, J lost 4 bases, and 8 bases stayed unmatched. The CDR3 spans 15 residues.

This clonotype appeared many times. The CDR3 reads CASSGGGSGANVLTF. CDR3 DNA sequence: TGTGCCAGCAGCGGAGGGGGCTCTGGGGCCAACGTCCTGACTTTC. The chain combines TRBV7-9 with TRBJ2-6; the D gene could be TRBD1 or TRBD2 (6 bases each). Germline loops: CDR1 SEHNR, CDR2 FQNEAQ (reference sequence). The CDR3 is made up of 15 amino acids. The V end was cut by 5 bases, the J end by 0 bases, with 8 bases between.

Ten or more counts support this clonotype. CDR3 residues: CASSKTFSYNEQFF. The CDR3 region has the DNA TGTGCCAGCAGCAAGACGTTTTCCTACAATGAGCAGTTCTTC. The genes are TRBV14 and TRBJ2-1; no firm D call. The CDR3 spans 14 residues. Germline-derived CDR1 and CDR2 are SGHDN and FVKESK. V was trimmed by 5 bases and J by 1 base, leaving 9 bases between them.

The chain is built from TRBV4-3 and TRBJ1-5; D perhaps matches TRBD1 (6 bases). Trimming removed 1 base at V and 7 bases at J, with 14 bases between. Looked up from germline, CDR1 is LGHNA and CDR2 is YSLEER. The CDR3 is 15 residues long. The CDR3 reads CASSQGDTEQQPQHF. Written as DNA, the CDR3 is TGCGCCAGCAGCCAAGGGGACACGGAACAACAGCCCCAGCATTTT.

In DNA form, the CDR3 reads TGTGCCACTTTTAAGGGGGATTTGGTCGGGGACACTGAAGCTTTCTTT. Its protein is CATFKGDLVGDTEAFF. The chain links TRBV19 to TRBJ1-1; maybe TRBD1 (6 bases). CDR3 length: 16 amino acids. Germline CDR1 is LNHDA and CDR2 is SQIVND (reference sequence). V lost 10 bases and J lost 3, with 24 bases in between.

At least ten counts were recorded for this clonotype. The chain joins TRBV29-1 to TRBJ1-1; D is possibly TRBD1 (6 bases). Germline V gives CDR1 SQVTM, CDR2 ANQGSEA. Trimming pared 3 bases from V and 1 base from J, leaving 9 bases between. There are 13 residues in the CDR3. The CDR3 nucleotides are TGCAGCGTTGAGGACAGACCGAACACTGAAGCTTTCTTT. Protein product: CSVEDRPNTEAFF.